A selection of T cell receptor beta chains follows, all from one sample in a study of cytomegalovirus exposure and HLA in healthy donors. Sequencing used immunoSEQ multiplex PCR; TCRdb keeps in-frame clones, though not all of them. Of roughly 220,000 clones listed, about nine tenths were seen once; the top ten hold 1% to 1.2%. The sample consisted of PBMCs. These receptors all stem from a woman younger than 35 in good health and CMV-seronegative. Both conserved end residues are part of each CDR3. D genes are given only for firm matches. A row's size may be missing; if present it is once, few, many or a size class.

V gene: TRBV11-3; clone size: -; D gene: -; CDR3 length: 13; J gene: TRBJ1-1; CDR3 DNA: TGTGCCAGCAGCTCAGACTCGGGGACTGAAGCTTTCTTT; CDR3 protein: CASSSDSGTEAFF
V gene: TRBV4-1; clone size: -; D gene: TRBD1; CDR3 length: 16; J gene: TRBJ1-6; CDR3 DNA: TGCGCCAGCAGCCTCGATAGGGGGCTTAATAATTCACCCCTCCACTTT; CDR3 protein: CASSLDRGLNNSPLHF
V gene: TRBV4-1; clone size: -; D gene: TRBD2; CDR3 length: 17; J gene: TRBJ2-3; CDR3 DNA: TGCGCCAGCAGCCAAGTTGCACTAGCGGATAGCACAGATACGCAGTATTTT; CDR3 protein: CASSQVALADSTDTQYF
V gene: TRBV19; clone size: -; D gene: TRBD1; CDR3 length: 17; J gene: TRBJ1-3; CDR3 DNA: TGTGCCAGTAATACGCTCCCGGGACAGGATTCTGGAAACACCATATATTTT; CDR3 protein: CASNTLPGQDSGNTIYF
V gene: TRBV5-1; clone size: -; D gene: -; CDR3 length: 13; J gene: TRBJ1-1; CDR3 DNA: TGCGCCAGCAGCTTGGTAATAAACACTGAAGCTTTCTTT; CDR3 protein: CASSLVINTEAFF
V gene: TRBV6-1; clone size: -; D gene: -; CDR3 length: 14; J gene: TRBJ2-7; CDR3 DNA: TGTGCCAGCAGTGAAGTTTCCCCGGCCTACGAGCAGTACTTC; CDR3 protein: CASSEVSPAYEQYF
V gene: TRBV5-4; clone size: once; D gene: -; CDR3 length: 17; J gene: TRBJ2-5; CDR3 DNA: TGTGCCAGCAGCTTGGAGACTCCGACCCTTTCACAAGAGACCCAGTACTTC; CDR3 protein: CASSLETPTLSQETQYF
V gene: TRBV19; clone size: -; D gene: TRBD1; CDR3 length: 16; J gene: TRBJ1-2; CDR3 DNA: TGTGCCAGTAGTGCCGACAGGGGGCGAGGACTCTATGGCTACACCTTC; CDR3 protein: CASSADRGRGLYGYTF
V gene: TRBV11-3; clone size: -; D gene: TRBD2; CDR3 length: 17; J gene: TRBJ2-1; CDR3 DNA: TGTGCCAGCAGCCGAAGGTCGGGGGGAGGGAGTGAGGTCGAGCAGTTCTTC; CDR3 protein: CASSRRSGGGSEVEQFF
V gene: TRBV30; clone size: -; D gene: TRBD1; CDR3 length: 13; J gene: TRBJ2-3; CDR3 DNA: TGTGCCTGGAGTGGGACAGGGAGGGATACGCAGTATTTT; CDR3 protein: CAWSGTGRDTQYF